This TCR beta chain was captured by sequencing in a study of T cell clonotyping in hematopoietic cell transplantation. CDR3 length: 14 amino acids. Trimming stripped 0 bases from V and 8 bases from J, with 13 bases between. Germline V CDR1 and CDR2: MGHRA, YSYEKL. Clones were read by immunoSEQ multiplex PCR, and TCRdb kept only the in-frame ones, dropping some. The sample consists of about 29,000 clones, roughly 92% of them appearing once. The chain uses TRBV4-1 and TRBJ1-2, with D possibly being TRBD1 (6 bases). The sequenced sample was PBMCs, obtained 100 days after allogeneic stem cell transplant. This TCR was sampled from a female patient aged 50 to 60 who had an allogeneic stem cell transplant from a related donor, so the T cells may come from the graft donor. Some clones in this sample may be carry-over from other donors' samples. CDR3 nucleotide sequence: TGCGCCAGCAGCCAAGATCAGGGGTGGGGGGGCTACACCTTC. This sequence encodes CASSQDQGWGGYTF.